This T cell receptor beta chain appears in the sequencing data of a study of T cells expressing NK-cell markers. About the research overall: There were seven HCMV-seropositive donors and one seronegative donor among the eight sequenced. Study observations and caveats: Several donors likewise had their CD3+CD56-NKG2C+ fraction led by these clonotypes. A handful of donors had dominant NKG2C+ clonotypes that comprised roughly 1.0-7.0% of their CD8+ T cells.

Germline-derived CDR1 and CDR2 are SEHNR and FQNEAQ (reference sequence). This CDR3 contains 16 residues. UMIs were included in TCR beta cDNA generated by 5'RACE template switching. TCRdb re-called the 5' RACE reads; one entry per CDR3 protein, DNA not given. The table counts more than 120,000 distinct CDR3 sequences; around 10% lies in the top ten. As for this clonotype: The antigen is unknown.

This clonotype was sampled from a man between 18 and 29 years old in good health. V and J are TRBV7-9 and TRBJ2-1; TCRdb reports TRBD2, a call that lacks DNA to check it against. The sequenced material came from blood T cells: a sorted CD56 or NKG2C T cell subset, CD4+ or CD8+ T cells, or bulk PBMC T cells (not recorded which). The CDR3 spells CASSLKIQREGSEQFF.